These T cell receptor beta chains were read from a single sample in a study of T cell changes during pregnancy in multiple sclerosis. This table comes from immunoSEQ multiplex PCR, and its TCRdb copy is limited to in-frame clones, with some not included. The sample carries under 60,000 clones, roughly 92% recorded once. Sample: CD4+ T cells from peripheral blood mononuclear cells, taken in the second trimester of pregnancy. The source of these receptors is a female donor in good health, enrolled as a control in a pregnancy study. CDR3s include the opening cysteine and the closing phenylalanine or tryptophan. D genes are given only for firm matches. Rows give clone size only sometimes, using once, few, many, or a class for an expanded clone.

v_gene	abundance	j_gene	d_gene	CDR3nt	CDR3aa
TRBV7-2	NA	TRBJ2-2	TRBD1	TGTGCCAGCCGAACTGACAGGGCTTCTACCGGGGAGCTGTTTTTT	CASRTDRASTGELFF
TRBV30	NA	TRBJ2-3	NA	TGTGCCTCTCGGGGTCCGGGTACGCAGTATTTT	CASRGPGTQYF
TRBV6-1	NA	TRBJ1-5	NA	TGTGCCAGCAGACCGACTGCCAATCAGCCCCAGCATTTT	CASRPTANQPQHF
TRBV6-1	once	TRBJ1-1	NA	TGTGCCAACGGAGACTCTCCCCGGAACACTGAAGCTTTCTTT	CANGDSPRNTEAFF
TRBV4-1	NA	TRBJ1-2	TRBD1	TGCGCCAGCAGCCTCCGGGACAGGGGCTATGGCTACACCTTC	CASSLRDRGYGYTF
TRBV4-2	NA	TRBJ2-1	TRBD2	TGTGCCAGCAGCCAAGTGTCAGGATTGCGGGGGGGGGATCCTAGCTCCTACAATGAGCAGTTCTTC	CASSQVSGLRGGDPSSYNEQFF
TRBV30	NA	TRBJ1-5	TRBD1	TGTGCCTGGAGTGTACATTCGACAGGGACTAATCAGCCCCAGCATTTT	CAWSVHSTGTNQPQHF
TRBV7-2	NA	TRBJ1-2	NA	TGTGCCAGCAGCTTAGGACGGGAAAACTATGGCTACACCTTC	CASSLGRENYGYTF
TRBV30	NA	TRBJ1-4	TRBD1	TGTGCCTGGAGTGCGGACAGGGGAGGCGTAAAACTGTTTTTT	CAWSADRGGVKLFF
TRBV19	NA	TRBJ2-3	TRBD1	TGTGCCAGTAGTATAATCGACAGGGCCACAGATACGCAGTATTTT	CASSIIDRATDTQYF
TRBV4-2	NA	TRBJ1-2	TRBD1	TGTGCCAGCAGCCAAGATCTGGACAGGGTGGAAGGCTACACCTTC	CASSQDLDRVEGYTF
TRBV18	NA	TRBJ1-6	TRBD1	TGTGCCAGCTCACCAGGGAGTTCACAGGGGTTCTATAATTCACCCCTCCACTTT	CASSPGSSQGFYNSPLHF
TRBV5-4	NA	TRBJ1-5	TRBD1	TGTGCCAGCAGCTCTGACAGGGGGCAGCAGCCCCAGCATTTT	CASSSDRGQQPQHF
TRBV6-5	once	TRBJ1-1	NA	TGTGCCAGCAGTTACGGCACCGACACTGAAGCTTTCTTT	CASSYGTDTEAFF
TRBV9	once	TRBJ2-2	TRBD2	TGTGCCAGCAGCGGGGGGGGAATGAACACCGGGGAGCTGTTTTTT	CASSGGGMNTGELFF
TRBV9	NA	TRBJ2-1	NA	TGTGCCAGCAGCGTAGGGAGGGGATCCTACAATGAGCAGTTCTTC	CASSVGRGSYNEQFF
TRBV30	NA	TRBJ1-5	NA	TGTGCCTGGACCCACAGGCCCGATCAGCCCCAGCATTTT	CAWTHRPDQPQHF
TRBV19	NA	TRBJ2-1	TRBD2	TGTGCCAGTAGTACAGCAGGACTAGCAATCCCTCGTGAGCAGTTCTTC	CASSTAGLAIPREQFF
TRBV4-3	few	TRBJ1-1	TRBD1	TGCGCCAGCAGCCAAGGCCGACAGGGGTACACTGAAGCTTTCTTT	CASSQGRQGYTEAFF
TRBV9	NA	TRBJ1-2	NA	TGTGCCAGCAGCGCGGGGGGGCTTGATGGCTACACCTTC	CASSAGGLDGYTF
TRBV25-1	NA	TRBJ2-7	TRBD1	TGTGCCAGCAGTGCTTTGACAGGGTCCTACGAGCAGTACTTC	CASSALTGSYEQYF
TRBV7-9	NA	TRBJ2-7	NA	TGTGCCAGCAGCACGTCTTTGGAGGGCGGGGGCATGGACGAGCAGTACTTC	CASSTSLEGGGMDEQYF
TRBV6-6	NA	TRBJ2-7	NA	TGTGCCAGCAGTTACCGGACAGCGAACTACGAGCAGTACTTC	CASSYRTANYEQYF
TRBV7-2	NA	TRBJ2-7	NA	TGTGCCAGCAGCCTAGGGGGGCGGGACGAGCAGTACTTC	CASSLGGRDEQYF
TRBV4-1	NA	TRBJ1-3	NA	TGCGCCAGCAGCCCAGGGACTTACAGTAGCTCTGGAAACACCATATATTTT	CASSPGTYSSSGNTIYF
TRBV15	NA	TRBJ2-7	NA	TGTGCCACCAGCAGAGAGGCAGGGAGGGAGCAGTACTTC	CATSREAGREQYF
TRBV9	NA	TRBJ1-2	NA	TGTGCCAGCAGCCCACAACACATTCCGTCCTATGGCTACACCTTC	CASSPQHIPSYGYTF
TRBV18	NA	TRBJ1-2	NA	TGTGCCAGCTCACACCCTACTAAGAGTGGCTACACCTTC	CASSHPTKSGYTF
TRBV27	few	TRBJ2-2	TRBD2	TGTGCCAGCAGTGAGGGAGGGAGGCCACCCGGGGAGCTGTTTTTT	CASSEGGRPPGELFF
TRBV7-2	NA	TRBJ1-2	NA	TGTGCCAGCAGCTTAGAACAGTGGGTGGGTGGCTACACCTTC	CASSLEQWVGGYTF
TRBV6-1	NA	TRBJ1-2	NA	TGTGCCAGCAGTGTTCCCTCTTTTGCGGGGGGCTATGGCTACACCTTC	CASSVPSFAGGYGYTF
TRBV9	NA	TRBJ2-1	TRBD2	TGTGCCAGCAGCGCAGCGGGGGGCTACTCCTACAATGAGCAGTTCTTC	CASSAAGGYSYNEQFF
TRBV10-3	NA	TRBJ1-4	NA	TGTGCCATCAGTGTACAGGTAGCCTCAACTAATGAAAAACTGTTTTTT	CAISVQVASTNEKLFF
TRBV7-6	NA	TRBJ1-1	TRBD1	TGTGCCAGCAGCGAGGACAGGGTGAACACTGAAGCTTTCTTT	CASSEDRVNTEAFF
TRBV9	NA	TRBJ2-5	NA	TGTGCCAGCAGCGTAGCAGGGGTCCAAGAGACCCAGTACTTC	CASSVAGVQETQYF
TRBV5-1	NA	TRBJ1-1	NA	TGCGCCAGCAGCTTGGATGGGGCTGAAACTGAAGCTTTCTTT	CASSLDGAETEAFF
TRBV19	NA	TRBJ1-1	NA	TGTGCCAGTAGTATAGAGGCAGGCCTTGAAGCTTTCTTT	CASSIEAGLEAFF
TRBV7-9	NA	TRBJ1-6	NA	TGTGCCAGCAGCTCCAGTAATACAGGCGGATGGTCACCCCTCCACTTT	CASSSSNTGGWSPLHF
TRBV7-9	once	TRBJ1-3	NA	TGTGCCAGCAGGGACCGAATCAGGGCCTTCTCTGGAAACACCATATATTTT	CASRDRIRAFSGNTIYF
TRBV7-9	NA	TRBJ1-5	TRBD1	TGTGCCAGCAGCTCGGGACAGGGGGTCAATCAGCCCCAGCATTTT	CASSSGQGVNQPQHF
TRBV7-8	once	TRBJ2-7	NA	TGTGCCAGCAGTCTAAGGCGGGACTACGAGCAGTACTTC	CASSLRRDYEQYF
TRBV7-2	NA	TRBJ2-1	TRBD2	TGTGCCAGCAGCGCCCTGGGACTAGCGGGGCCTGAGCAGTTCTTC	CASSALGLAGPEQFF
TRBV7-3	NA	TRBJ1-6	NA	TGTGCCAGCAGCCCGGCGGGGGGCCACTCACCCCTCCACTTT	CASSPAGGHSPLHF
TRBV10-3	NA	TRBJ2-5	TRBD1	TGTGCCATCAGGGCGGACAGGGGGCAAGAGACCCAGTACTTC	CAIRADRGQETQYF
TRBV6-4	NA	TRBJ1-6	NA	TGTGCCAGCAGGAGGGATGGGTCTTCACCCCTCCACTTT	CASRRDGSSPLHF
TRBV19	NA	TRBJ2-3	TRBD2	TGTGCCAGTAGTATATCTTCCCCTAGCGGGGATAGCACAGATACGCAGTATTTT	CASSISSPSGDSTDTQYF
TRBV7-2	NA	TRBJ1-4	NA	TGTGCCAGCAGCAATCAAGGGGCAACTAATGAAAAACTGTTTTTT	CASSNQGATNEKLFF
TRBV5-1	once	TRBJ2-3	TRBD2	TGCGCCAGCAGCACCTCGACTAGCGGGGGGGCAGATACGCAGTATTTT	CASSTSTSGGADTQYF
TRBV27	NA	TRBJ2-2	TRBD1	TGTGCCAGCAGGGACAGGAGCTTTAACACCGGGGAGCTGTTTTTT	CASRDRSFNTGELFF
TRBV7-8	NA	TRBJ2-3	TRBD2	TGTGCCAGCAGCAGCCGTCGGGTAGCGGGCCAGGATACGCAGTATTTT	CASSSRRVAGQDTQYF